This T cell receptor (beta chain) appears in the sequencing data of a study of CD8 T cells in ankylosing spondylitis. The table lists this clonotype with many counts. Its cognate antigen is unknown. Notes on the study in general: A TCR beta motif of fewer than 10 highly homologous variants seemed to mark ankylosing spondylitis blood. There was reportedly significant enrichment of clones that were disease-linked in matched ankylosing spondylitis synovial fluid. Certain motif variants had earlier been reported in reactive arthritis synovial fluid and blood.

Germline CDR1 reads SGDLS; CDR2 reads YYNGEE. V was pared by 3 bases and J by 7 bases, with 4 bases of the junction left unmatched. The CDR3 extends over 13 amino acids. Quantitative molecular-barcoded 5'-RACE generated the TCR beta libraries. TCRdb recomputed calls from the 5' RACE reads with MiXCR, one row per CDR3 protein. The sample holds around 30,000 distinct CDR3 sequences, around 5.2% seen once. This chain links TRBV9 with TRBJ2-5; 9 positions agree with TRBD1. This clonotype originated in a female donor with ankylosing spondylitis or in good health (not recorded which). Sequenced: blood, either unsorted or a sorted T cell fraction (not recorded which). The CDR3, as DNA: TGTGCCAGCAGCGGGACAGGGGTCGGGACCCAGTACTTC. Its translation is CASSGTGVGTQYF.